This is a list of T cell receptor beta chains from one sample in a study of blood T cell repertoires in COVID-19. TCRdb's table, derived via immunoSEQ multiplex PCR, lists solely in-frame clones and lacks some. Among roughly 280,000 clones listed, approximately 82% were seen once. The sample taken for sequencing was peripheral blood. These receptors originate from a man aged 60-69 years who had recovered from COVID-19. Both conserved end residues are trimmed from each CDR3.

j_call,v_call,cdr3_aa
TRBJ2-3,TRBV18,ASSTPSGGSTDTQY
TRBJ2-1,TRBV7-9,ASSLEGFDEQF
TRBJ2-7,TRBV11-2,ASSLVSGGSYEQY
TRBJ1-6,TRBV10-2,ASRKTGISSPLH
TRBJ2-5,TRBV3-1/TRBV3-2,ASSPRGGTQY
TRBJ1-4,TRBV7-6,ASSSRDQSGKLF
TRBJ2-2,TRBV7-7,ASSVGTGETAGELF
TRBJ2-7,TRBV18,ASSLSSGSNEQY
TRBJ1-2,TRBV2,ASREEGANYGYT
TRBJ1-5,TRBV7-2,ASSLRDSNQPQH
TRBJ2-5,TRBV11-2,ASSLGVQVRGGETQY
TRBJ1-5,TRBV6-5,ASNDRHSNQPQH
TRBJ1-6,TRBV29-1,SVGAGPNSPLH
TRBJ1-2,TRBV4-1,ASSQDPGNYGYT
TRBJ2-2,TRBV7-2,ASSLEESSGRVNTGELF
TRBJ1-1,TRBV6-6,ASSSVAEAF
TRBJ1-4,TRBV30,AWSVGGPNEKLF
TRBJ2-5,TRBV7-2,ASSGSGGHLETQY
TRBJ1-5,TRBV20-1,SASGGNGNQPQH
TRBJ2-3,TRBV7-6,ASSLWTSGGARDTQY
TRBJ2-2,TRBV19,ASNQNSGRAGELF
TRBJ2-1,TRBV5-6,ASSPTGGRLAGVVEQF
TRBJ1-3,TRBV5-1,ASSLQGFSGNTIY
TRBJ2-2,TRBV19,ASSFPGVVSGELF
TRBJ1-4,TRBV4-2,ASTPRPDRVYEKLF
TRBJ1-2,TRBV29-1,SAGGVAYT
TRBJ1-3,TRBV18,ASSPSVGNTIY
TRBJ2-1,TRBV27,ASSLLRGLAVDEQF
TRBJ1-1,TRBV12-5,ASGLATLRGSPEAF
TRBJ2-3,TRBV30,AWSVLWKRGLAGHPDTQY
TRBJ2-1,TRBV11-3,ASSSNSGRAEF
TRBJ1-5,TRBV19,ASSRKGGSNQPQH
TRBJ2-3,TRBV14,ASSLLTGSPDTQY
TRBJ1-1,TRBV12-3/TRBV12-4,ATFRDTEAF
TRBJ1-4,TRBV19,ASRTTGQRIEKLF
TRBJ2-7,TRBV9,ASSVRAGGPYEQY
TRBJ2-7,TRBV7-6,ASSYAGTGGGPYEQY
TRBJ2-7,TRBV9,ASSVGTSRSYEQY
TRBJ2-1,TRBV7-9,ASRSTGVGF
TRBJ2-7,TRBV5-1,ASSLERGFNYEQY
TRBJ2-1,TRBV30,AGRTSSISGEQF